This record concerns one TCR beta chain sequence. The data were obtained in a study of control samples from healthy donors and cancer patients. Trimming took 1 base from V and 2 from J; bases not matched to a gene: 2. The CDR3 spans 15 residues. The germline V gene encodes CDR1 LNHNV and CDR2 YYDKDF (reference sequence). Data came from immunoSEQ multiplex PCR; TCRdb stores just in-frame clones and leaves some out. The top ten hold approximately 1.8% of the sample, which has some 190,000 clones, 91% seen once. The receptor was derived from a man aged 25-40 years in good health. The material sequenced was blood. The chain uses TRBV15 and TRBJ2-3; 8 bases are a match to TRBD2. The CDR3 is CATSRAGGATDTQYF. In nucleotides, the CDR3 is TGTGCCACCAGCAGAGCGGGGGGGGCCACAGATACGCAGTATTTT.